The TCR beta chain described here comes from a study of T cells after yellow fever vaccination. General study results and limits: A limited proportion of clonotypes was detected within both the CD4 and CD8 compartments.

This clonotype was counted many times. By 5'RACE template switching, TCR cDNA was produced, with a universal primer site and UMIs added in the process. One entry per CDR3 protein results from TCRdb running MiXCR on the 5' RACE reads. The sample includes some 52,000 distinct CDR3 sequences, 6.5% to 8.5% of them seen just once. The receptor comes from a young man who received the YFV17D yellow fever vaccine. The source was CD8+ T cells not binding an NS4B(214-222) dextramer, sorted from PBMCs, collected more than 40 days after the first yellow fever vaccination.

CDR3 DNA: TGTGCCAGCAGCCGGGCAGACAATGAGCAGTTCTTC. Translated: CASSRADNEQFF. J is TRBJ2-1 and V is TRBV3-1; D not resolved. The CDR3 is 12 amino acids. The ends were cut back, 4 bases at V and 5 bases at J, with 6 bases in the middle. From germline, CDR1 is LGHDT and CDR2 YNNKEL (reference sequence).